This TCR beta chain was documented in a study of Graves' ophthalmopathy and Graves' hyperthyroidism. Turning to the study itself: The blood sample was drawn at first diagnosis and before any treatment.

RNA transcripts yielded amplified TCR beta CDR3 regions. Second-round multiplex PCR came after first-round RT-PCR with HTBI primers. TCRdb analysed the multiplex PCR reads with MiXCR anew, one entry per CDR3 protein. The sample has 150,000 to 200,000 distinct CDR3 sequences; roughly 36% are singletons. V was shortened by 7 bases and J by 5 bases, with 11 bases between the two germline ends. CDR3 length: 12 amino acids. The sequence came from a man aged 25-40 years with Graves' ophthalmopathy. This chain uses TRBV12-3 or TRBV12-4 with TRBJ1-1; D possibly corresponds to TRBD1 (5 bases). Sequenced sample: peripheral blood. For the CDR3, the DNA is TGTGCCAGCACTCATGGGGGGACTGAAGCTTTCTTT. Protein: CASTHGGTEAFF.